The T cell receptor beta chain under discussion was sequenced for a study of T-cell reconstitution after alpha-beta-depleted transplantation in children. Study conclusions and caveats: Surviving recipient cells, namely T cells and thymic progenitors, were the source of high day-60 TCRbeta diversity in some patients.

It was with unique molecular identifiers that the TCRbeta library was prepared. TCRdb fed the PCR reads into MiXCR, producing one record per CDR3 protein. The data hold around 700,000 distinct CDR3 sequences, with roughly 13% observed a single time. This CDR3 has 15 residues. Trimming left V 1 base short and J 2 bases short, with 10 bases between. In germline, CDR1 is SGHKS, CDR2 YYEKEE (reference sequence). This clonotype was counted many times. Its matching antigen is unknown. The TCR comes from a girl aged 2-10 years with congenital amegakaryocytic thrombocytopenia, due to receive a stem cell transplant. This sample comprised PBMCs, obtained before TCRalphabeta/CD19-depleted stem cell transplant. The V gene is TRBV5-5, the J gene TRBJ1-5; weak D call: TRBD1 (5 bases). CDR3 sequence reads: CASSLWDERNQPQHF. The DNA of the CDR3 is TGTGCCAGCAGCTTGTGGGACGAGCGCAATCAGCCCCAGCATTTT.